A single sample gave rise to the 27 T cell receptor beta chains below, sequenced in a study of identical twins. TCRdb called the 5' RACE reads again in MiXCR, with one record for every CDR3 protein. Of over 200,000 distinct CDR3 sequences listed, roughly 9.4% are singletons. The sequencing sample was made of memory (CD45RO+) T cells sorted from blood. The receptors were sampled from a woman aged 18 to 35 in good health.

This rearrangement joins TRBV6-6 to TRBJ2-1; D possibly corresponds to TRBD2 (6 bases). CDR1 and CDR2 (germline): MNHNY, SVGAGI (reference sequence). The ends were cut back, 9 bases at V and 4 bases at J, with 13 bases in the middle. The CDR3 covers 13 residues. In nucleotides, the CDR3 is TGTGCCAGTACACGGGACTTATACAATGAGCAGTTCTTC. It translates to CASTRDLYNEQFF.

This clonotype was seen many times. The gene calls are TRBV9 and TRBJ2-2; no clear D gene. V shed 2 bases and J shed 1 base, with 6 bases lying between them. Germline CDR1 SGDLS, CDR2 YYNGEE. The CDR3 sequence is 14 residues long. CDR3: CASSVAQNTGELFF. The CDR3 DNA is TGTGCCAGCAGCGTGGCACAGAACACCGGGGAGCTGTTTTTT.

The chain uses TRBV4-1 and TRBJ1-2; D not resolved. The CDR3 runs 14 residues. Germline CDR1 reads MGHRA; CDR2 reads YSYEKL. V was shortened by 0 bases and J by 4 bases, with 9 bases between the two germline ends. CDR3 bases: TGCGCCAGCAGCCAAGAATCCGGGTCCTATGGCTACACCTTC. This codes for CASSQESGSYGYTF.

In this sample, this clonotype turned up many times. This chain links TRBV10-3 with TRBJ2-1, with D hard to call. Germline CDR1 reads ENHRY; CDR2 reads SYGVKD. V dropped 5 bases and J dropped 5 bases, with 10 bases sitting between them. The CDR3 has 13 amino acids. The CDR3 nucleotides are TGTGCCATCAGTTCGGACCGCCACAATGAGCAGTTCTTC. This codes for CAISSDRHNEQFF.

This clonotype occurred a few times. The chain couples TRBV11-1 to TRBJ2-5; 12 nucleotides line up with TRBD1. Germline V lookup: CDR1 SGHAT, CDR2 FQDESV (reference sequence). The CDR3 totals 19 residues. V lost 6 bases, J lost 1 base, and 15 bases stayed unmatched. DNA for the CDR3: TGTGCCAGCAGTTCAACCCCGGGACAGGGGGCGATTGGCCAAGAGACCCAGTACTTC. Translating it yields CASSSTPGQGAIGQETQYF. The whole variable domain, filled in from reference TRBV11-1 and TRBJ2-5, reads EAEVAQSPRYKITEKSQAVAFWCDPISGHATLYWYRQILGQGPELLVQFQDESVVDDSQLPKDRFSAERLKGVDSTLKIQPAELGDSAMYLCASSSTPGQGAIGQETQYFGPGTRLLVL.

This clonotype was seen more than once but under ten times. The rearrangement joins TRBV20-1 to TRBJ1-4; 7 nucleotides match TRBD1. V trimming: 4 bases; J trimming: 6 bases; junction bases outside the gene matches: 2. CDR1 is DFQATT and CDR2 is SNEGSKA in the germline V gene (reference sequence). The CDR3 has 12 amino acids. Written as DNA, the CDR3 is TGCAGTGCTACAACAGGGGATGAAAAACTGTTTTTT. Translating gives CSATTGDEKLFF.

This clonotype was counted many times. DNA for the CDR3: TGTGCCAGCAGCCAAGAAGGGGTCACTGAAGCTTTCTTT. It codes for CASSQEGVTEAFF. The V and J genes are TRBV3-1 and TRBJ1-1, with a tentative D call TRBD1 (5 bases). Trimming cost V 0 bases and J 4 bases, with 6 bases left between them. Germline V gene sequence: CDR1 LGHDT, CDR2 YNNKEL (reference sequence). This CDR3 region has 13 residues. Looking up the rest from reference TRBV3-1 and TRBJ1-1 gives the full variable domain: DTAVSQTPKYLVTQMGNDKSIKCEQNLGHDTMYWYKQDSKKFLKIMFSYNNKELIINETVPNRFSPKSPDKAHLNLHINSLELGDSAVYFCASSQEGVTEAFFGQGTRLTVV.

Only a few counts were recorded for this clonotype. The CDR3 DNA reads as TGCAGTGCTAGAGGTGGTGTTGAGCAGTTCTTC. The encoded protein is CSARGGVEQFF. The chain carries TRBV20-1 and TRBJ2-1; no firm D call. CDR1 and CDR2 from the germline V gene are DFQATT and SNEGSKA (reference sequence). Trimming cost V 1 base and J 9 bases, with 7 bases left between them. This CDR3 has 11 residues.

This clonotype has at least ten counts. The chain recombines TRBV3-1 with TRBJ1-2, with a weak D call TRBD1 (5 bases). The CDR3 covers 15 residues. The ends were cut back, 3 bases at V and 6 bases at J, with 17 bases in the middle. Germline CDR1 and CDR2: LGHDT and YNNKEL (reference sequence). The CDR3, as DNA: TGTGCCAGCAGCCAGTCTCCAGGGATGGGGCATGGCTACACCTTC. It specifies CASSQSPGMGHGYTF. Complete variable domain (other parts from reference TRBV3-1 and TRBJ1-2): DTAVSQTPKYLVTQMGNDKSIKCEQNLGHDTMYWYKQDSKKFLKIMFSYNNKELIINETVPNRFSPKSPDKAHLNLHINSLELGDSAVYFCASSQSPGMGHGYTFGSGTRLTVV.

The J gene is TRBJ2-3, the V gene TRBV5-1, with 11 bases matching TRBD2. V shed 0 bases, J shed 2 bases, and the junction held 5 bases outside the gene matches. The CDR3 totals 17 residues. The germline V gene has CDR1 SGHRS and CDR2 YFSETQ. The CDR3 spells CASSLGGTSGSTDTQYF. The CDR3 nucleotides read TGCGCCAGCAGCTTGGGGGGGACTAGCGGCTCCACAGATACGCAGTATTTT.

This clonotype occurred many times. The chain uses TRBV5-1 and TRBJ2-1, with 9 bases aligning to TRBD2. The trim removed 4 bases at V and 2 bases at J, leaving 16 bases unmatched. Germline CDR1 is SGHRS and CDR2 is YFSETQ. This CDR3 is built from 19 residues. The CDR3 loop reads CASSPTIPLAGVTYNEQFF. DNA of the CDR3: TGCGCCAGCAGCCCTACTATCCCTTTAGCGGGGGTCACCTACAATGAGCAGTTCTTC.

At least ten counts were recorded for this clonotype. The CDR3 is CASSRGSGYSNQPQHF. The CDR3 DNA sequence: TGTGCCAGCAGCCGGGGAAGCGGGTATAGCAATCAGCCCCAGCATTTT. This chain uses TRBV7-2 with TRBJ1-5; D is undetermined. Germline loops: CDR1 SGHTA, CDR2 FQGNSA. V lost 5 bases to trimming and J lost 0 bases, with 14 bases between them. The CDR3 runs to 16 residues.

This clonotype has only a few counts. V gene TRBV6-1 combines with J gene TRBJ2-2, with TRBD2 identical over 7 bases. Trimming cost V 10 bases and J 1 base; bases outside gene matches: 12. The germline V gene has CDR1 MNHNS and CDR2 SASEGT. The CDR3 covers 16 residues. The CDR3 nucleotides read TGTGCCACCACCAAGGGAGGGACTTTGAACACCGGGGAGCTGTTTTTT. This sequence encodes CATTKGGTLNTGELFF.

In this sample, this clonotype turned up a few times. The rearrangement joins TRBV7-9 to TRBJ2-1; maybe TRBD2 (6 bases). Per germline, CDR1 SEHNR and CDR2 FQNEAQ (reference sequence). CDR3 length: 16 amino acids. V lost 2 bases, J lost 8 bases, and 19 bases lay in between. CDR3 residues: CASSLSLGGGGYEQFF. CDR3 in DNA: TGTGCCAGCAGCTTATCATTAGGAGGAGGAGGGTATGAGCAGTTCTTC.

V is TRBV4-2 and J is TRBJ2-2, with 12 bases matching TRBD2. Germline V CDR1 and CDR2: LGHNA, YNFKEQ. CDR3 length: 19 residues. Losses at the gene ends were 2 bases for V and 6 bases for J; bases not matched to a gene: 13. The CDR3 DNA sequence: TGTGCCAGCAGCCAAATTAGCCTAGCGGGAGGGCCAGGGTCCGGGGAGCTGTTTTTT. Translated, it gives CASSQISLAGGPGSGELFF.

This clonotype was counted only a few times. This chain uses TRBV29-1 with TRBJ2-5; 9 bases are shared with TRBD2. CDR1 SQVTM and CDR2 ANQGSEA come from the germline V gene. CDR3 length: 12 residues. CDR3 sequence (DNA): TGCACCGTAATTAGCGGGGGAGTGACCCAGTACTTC. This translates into CTVISGGVTQYF.

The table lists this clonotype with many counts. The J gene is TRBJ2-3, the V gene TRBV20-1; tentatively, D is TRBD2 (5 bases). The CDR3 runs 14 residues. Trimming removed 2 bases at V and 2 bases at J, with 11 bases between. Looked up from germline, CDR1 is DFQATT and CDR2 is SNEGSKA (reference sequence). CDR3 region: CSARRTRTTDTQYF. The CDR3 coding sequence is TGCAGTGCTAGAAGGACTCGCACCACAGATACGCAGTATTTT.

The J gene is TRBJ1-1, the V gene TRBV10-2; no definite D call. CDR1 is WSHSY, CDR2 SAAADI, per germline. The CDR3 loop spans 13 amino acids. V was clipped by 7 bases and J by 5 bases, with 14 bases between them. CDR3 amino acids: CASTPGRKTEAFF. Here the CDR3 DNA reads TGCGCCAGCACTCCGGGGAGGAAAACTGAAGCTTTCTTT.

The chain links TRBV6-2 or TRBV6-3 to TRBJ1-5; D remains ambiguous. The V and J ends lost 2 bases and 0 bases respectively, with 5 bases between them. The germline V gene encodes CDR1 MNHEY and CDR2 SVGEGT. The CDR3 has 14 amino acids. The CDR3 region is CASSYKSSNQPQHF. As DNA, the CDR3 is TGTGCCAGCAGTTACAAGAGTAGCAATCAGCCCCAGCATTTT.

The DNA of the CDR3 is TGCAGTGCTAGAGATCAGCGCCTTCTGATCAGTGAGCAGTACTTC. Its protein is CSARDQRLLISEQYF. The chain carries TRBV20-1 and TRBJ2-7; D is ambiguous. The length of the CDR3 is 15 residues. Trimming removed 0 bases at V and 7 bases at J, with 19 bases between. Germline V lookup: CDR1 DFQATT, CDR2 SNEGSKA (reference sequence).

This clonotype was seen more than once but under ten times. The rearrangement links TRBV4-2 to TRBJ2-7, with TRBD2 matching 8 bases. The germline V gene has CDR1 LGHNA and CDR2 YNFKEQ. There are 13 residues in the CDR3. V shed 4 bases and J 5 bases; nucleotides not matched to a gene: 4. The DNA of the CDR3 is TGTGCCAGCAGCCCTGTGACTAGCGACGAGCAGTACTTC. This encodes CASSPVTSDEQYF.

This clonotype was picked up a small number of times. The DNA for the CDR3 is TGCGCCAGCAGCCGAGGCGGGACAGGGGAAGATACGCAGTATTTT. Its translation is CASSRGGTGEDTQYF. The chain joins TRBV5-1 to TRBJ2-3; 10 bases fit TRBD1. The CDR3 contains 15 residues. The junction had 7 bases not matched to a gene; V was cut back by 4 bases and J by 5 bases. CDR1 and CDR2 (germline): SGHRS, YFSETQ.

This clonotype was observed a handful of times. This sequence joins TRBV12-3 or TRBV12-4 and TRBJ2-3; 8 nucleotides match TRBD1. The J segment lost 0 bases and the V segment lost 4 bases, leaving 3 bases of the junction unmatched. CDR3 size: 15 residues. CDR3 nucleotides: TGTGCCAGCAGTTACTACAGGGGGAGCACAGATACGCAGTATTTT. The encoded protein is CASSYYRGSTDTQYF.

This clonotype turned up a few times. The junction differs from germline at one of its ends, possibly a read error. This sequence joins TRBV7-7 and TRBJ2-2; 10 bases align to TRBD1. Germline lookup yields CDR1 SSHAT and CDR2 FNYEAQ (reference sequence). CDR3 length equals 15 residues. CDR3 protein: CASSPGTGAWGELFF. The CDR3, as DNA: TGTGCTAGCAGCCCCGGGACAGGGGCCTGGGGGGAGCTGTTTTTT.

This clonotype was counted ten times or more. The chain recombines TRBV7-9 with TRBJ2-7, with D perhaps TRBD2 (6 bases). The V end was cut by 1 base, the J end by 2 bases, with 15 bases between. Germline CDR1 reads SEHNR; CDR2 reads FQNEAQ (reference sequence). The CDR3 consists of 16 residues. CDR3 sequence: CASSLEVGGVAYEQYF. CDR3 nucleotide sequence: TGTGCCAGCAGCTTAGAGGTCGGAGGGGTCGCCTACGAGCAGTACTTC.

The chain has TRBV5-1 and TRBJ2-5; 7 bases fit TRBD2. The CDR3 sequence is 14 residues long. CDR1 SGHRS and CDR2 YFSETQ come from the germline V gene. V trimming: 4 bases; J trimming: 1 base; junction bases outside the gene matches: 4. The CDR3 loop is CASSLSSGQETQYF. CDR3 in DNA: TGCGCCAGCAGCCTGTCTAGCGGCCAAGAGACCCAGTACTTC.

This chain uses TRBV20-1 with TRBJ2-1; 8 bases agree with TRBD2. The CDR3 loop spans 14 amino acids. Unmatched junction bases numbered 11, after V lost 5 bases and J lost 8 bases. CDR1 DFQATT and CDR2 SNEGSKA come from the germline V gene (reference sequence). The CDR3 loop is CSAPVGTRLDEQFF. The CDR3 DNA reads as TGCAGTGCTCCCGTAGGGACTAGGCTTGATGAGCAGTTCTTC.